The entry below describes one T cell receptor (beta chain). Trimming at V came to 0 bases and at J to 5 bases, leaving 1 base not matched to a gene. Germline CDR1 reads SGHTA; CDR2 reads FQGNSA. This CDR3 comprises 14 residues. This entry belongs to a study of CD8 T cells in Susac syndrome. When the RNA was reverse transcribed, random hexamers were used with an input of 0.5 to 1 ug. Amplification of the TCR beta CDR3 was carried out by immunoSEQ multiplex PCR, which spanned a total of 54 Vbeta and 13 Jbeta segments. TCRdb recomputed calls from the immunoSEQ multiplex PCR reads with MiXCR, one row per CDR3 protein. The data show more than 130,000 distinct CDR3 sequences, 94% seen once. Sequencing of TCR beta was performed on blood CD8+ and CD4+ T cells. CD8+ and CD4+ T cells were negatively isolated; TEMRA cells were FACS-enriched.

Sequences were obtained from CD8+ T cells from PBMCs. The chain joins TRBV7-2 to TRBJ2-1, with 7 bases identical to TRBD2. This receptor was taken from a human donor in good health. CDR3 in DNA: TGTGCCAGCAGCTTAGCGGGAGGGAACAATGAGCAGTTCTTC. It yields the protein CASSLAGGNNEQFF.